The entry that follows covers one T cell receptor beta chain sequence. Sequenced by immunoSEQ multiplex PCR; TCRdb stores in-frame clones only, minus some. In the table there are 65,000 to 90,000 clones, roughly 87% of which are singletons. These data come from a study of blood T cell repertoires in COVID-19. Study at large: The cDNA or gDNA used as material had been derived from T cells, B-cell-depleted T cells, or PBMCs.

Germline V gene data show CDR1 as MNHEY and CDR2 as SVGAGI. The CDR3 extends over 15 amino acids. Trimming at V came to 6 bases and at J to 2 bases, leaving 4 bases not matched to a gene. The chain employs TRBV6-5 and TRBJ2-1; 10 nucleotides line up with TRBD1. This clonotype originated in a woman in her forties or fifties with active or convalescent COVID-19. Specimen: peripheral blood. CDR3 bases: TGTGCCAGCAGGAAGGGACAGGGGACCTACAATGAGCAGTTCTTC. Translating gives CASRKGQGTYNEQFF.